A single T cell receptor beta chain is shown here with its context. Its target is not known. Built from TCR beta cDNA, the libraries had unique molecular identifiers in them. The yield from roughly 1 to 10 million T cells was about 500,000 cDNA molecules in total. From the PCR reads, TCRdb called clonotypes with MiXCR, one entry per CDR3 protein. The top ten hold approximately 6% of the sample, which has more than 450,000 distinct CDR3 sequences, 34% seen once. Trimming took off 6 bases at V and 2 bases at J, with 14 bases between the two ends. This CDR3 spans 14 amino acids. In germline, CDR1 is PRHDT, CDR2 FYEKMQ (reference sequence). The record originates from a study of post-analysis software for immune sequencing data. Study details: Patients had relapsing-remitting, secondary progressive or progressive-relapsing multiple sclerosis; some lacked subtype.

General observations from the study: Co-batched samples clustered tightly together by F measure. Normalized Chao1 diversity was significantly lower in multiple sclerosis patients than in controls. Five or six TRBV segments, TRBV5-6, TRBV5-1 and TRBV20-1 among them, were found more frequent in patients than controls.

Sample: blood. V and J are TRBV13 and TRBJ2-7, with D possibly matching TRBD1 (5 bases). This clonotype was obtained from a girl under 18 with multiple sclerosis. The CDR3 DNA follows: TGTGCCAGCAGTCTTATGACAGCGCCCTACGAGCAGTACTTC. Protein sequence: CASSLMTAPYEQYF.